The 17 T cell receptor gamma chains listed next were all sequenced from one sample in a study of intestinal T cells in coeliac disease. LymphoTrack primers amplified TRG sequences from 200 to 250 ng of biopsy DNA. TCRdb re-called the multiplex PCR reads with CATT. This sample has 750 to 1,000 gamma-chain clones, with about 43% found just once. More than 8 formalin-fixed paraffin-embedded scrolls, each 5 µm thick, supplied each case's genomic DNA. Sequencing used a duodenal biopsy. These receptors were obtained from a human donor with celiac disease.

V usage is TRGV4 and J usage is TRGJ1 or TRGJ2. Looked up from germline, CDR1 is EGSTGY and CDR2 is YDSYTSSV. V lost 5 bases and J lost 7; bases outside the gene matches: 23. The CDR3 runs 17 residues. The CDR3 DNA sequence: TGTGCCACCTGGGGACGGGGCTACCAGGGGGGCCGCTATAAGAAACTCTTT. It is translated as CATWGRGYQGGRYKKLF.

The chain is built from TRGV2 and TRGJ1 or TRGJ2. This CDR3 is 14 amino acids long. Germline trimming cut 4 bases from V and 7 bases from J; bases unmatched to any gene: 13. Germline V CDR1 and CDR2: EGSNGY, YDSYNSKV. The CDR3 sequence is CATWDRKSWYKKLF. For the CDR3, the DNA is TGTGCCACCTGGGATCGGAAGTCGTGGTATAAGAAACTCTTT.

This rearrangement joins TRGV4 to TRGJ1 or TRGJ2. V lost 10 bases, J lost 12 bases, and 12 bases stayed unmatched. The germline gives CDR1 EGSTGY, CDR2 YDSYTSSV. The CDR3 sequence is 10 residues long. CDR3 DNA: TGTGCCACTGGGACGGCGGGGAAACTCTTT. Protein: CATGTAGKLF.

In its sample, this clone was seen a few times. The rearrangement links TRGV8 to TRGJP2. Germline V CDR1 and CDR2: VENAVY, YDSYNSRV. CDR3 size: 16 residues. V lost 3 bases and J lost 8; bases outside the gene matches: 15. The CDR3 reads CATWDGLAVADWIKTF. CDR3 DNA sequence: TGTGCCACCTGGGATGGGTTAGCTGTTGCGGATTGGATCAAGACGTTT.

The chain carries TRGV4 and TRGJP1. This CDR3 has 14 residues. CDR1 EGSTGY and CDR2 YDSYTSSV come from the germline V gene. CDR3 amino acids: CAPGWADTGWFKIF. The CDR3 coding sequence is TGTGCACCTGGATGGGCGGATACCGGTTGGTTCAAGATATTT.

By its share, this clone is large. The CDR3 spells CAGDWIKTF. The DNA of the CDR3 is TGTGCTGGCGACTGGATCAAGACGTTT. The gene calls are TRGV10 and TRGJP2. TRGV10 is marked as an open reading frame, function uncertain. The junction had 5 bases not matched to a gene; V was cut back by 13 bases and J by 11 bases. The CDR3 runs 9 residues.

The V call is TRGV9, the J call TRGJP1. Trimming removed 0 bases from V and 10 bases from J; junction bases left unmatched: 14. There are 16 residues in the CDR3. In germline, CDR1 is GITISATS, CDR2 ISYDGTV (reference sequence). CDR3 coding DNA: TGTGCCTTGTGGGAGGTGCAGGACCACTTGGTTTGGTTCAAGATATTT. Protein: CALWEVQDHLVWFKIF.

The gene calls are TRGV2 and TRGJ1 or TRGJ2. CDR1 is EGSNGY and CDR2 is YDSYNSKV in the germline V gene. Germline trimming cut 0 bases from V and 13 bases from J; bases unmatched to any gene: 12. The CDR3 spans 13 residues. CDR3 DNA sequence: TGTGCCACCTGGGACGGGCGGGGTATAAGTAAACTCTTT. The encoded protein is CATWDGRGISKLF.

This clone occurred once. The rearrangement links TRGV5 to TRGJ1 or TRGJ2. The germline V gene has CDR1 VINAFY and CDR2 YDVSNSKD. The J segment lost 6 bases and the V segment lost 10 bases, leaving 9 bases of the junction unmatched. This CDR3 contains 11 residues. CDR3: CATGLSYKKLF. CDR3 sequence (DNA): TGTGCCACTGGCCTTAGTTATAAGAAACTCTTT.

In this sample, this clone is large. The CDR3 coding sequence is TGTGCCACCTGGGACTGGGGGGAGAAGAGTGATTGGATCAAGACGTTT. Amino acid sequence: CATWDWGEKSDWIKTF. The chain has TRGV2 and TRGJP2. Germline loops: CDR1 EGSNGY, CDR2 YDSYNSKV. The ends lost 3 bases at V and 5 bases at J; junction bases unmatched: 12. CDR3 length: 16 amino acids.

The table lists this clone with a few counts. This chain joins TRGV3 and TRGJ1 or TRGJ2. CDR3 size: 13 residues. The trim removed 5 bases at V and 7 bases at J, leaving 11 bases unmatched. Germline V CDR1 and CDR2: VTNTFY, YDVSTARD (reference sequence). The CDR3 bases are TGTGCCACCTGGGGACCGGGGGGGTATAAGAAACTCTTT. Residues: CATWGPGGYKKLF.

The genes are TRGV2 and TRGJP1. V shed 6 bases, J shed 6 bases, and the junction held 10 bases outside the gene matches. This CDR3 has 14 amino acids. Germline-derived CDR1 and CDR2 are EGSNGY and YDSYNSKV. The CDR3 DNA reads TGTGCCACCTGGACCATTGGGGCTGGTTGGTTCAAGATATTT. It translates to CATWTIGAGWFKIF.

This clone was found a few times. The rearrangement joins TRGV10 to TRGJ1 or TRGJ2. TRGV10 is labeled an ORF, and its function is uncertain. V lost 8 bases, J lost 4 bases, and 21 bases stayed unmatched. The CDR3 sequence is 17 residues long. CDR3 nucleotide sequence: TGTGCTGCGTGGGATTACCCCCATTTCGATGGATATTATAAGAAACTCTTT. This gives the protein CAAWDYPHFDGYYKKLF.

This clone was picked up a small number of times. This may be a read error, as it is one base from a much larger clone. The same CDR3 can be traced to other DNA sequences in this sample. J is TRGJ1 or TRGJ2 and V is TRGV10. Being an ORF, TRGV10 has a function that is uncertain. CDR3 size: 14 residues. CDR3 in DNA: TGTGCTGCGTGGGACGAGCCGAATTATTATAAGAAGCTCTTT. It is translated as CAAWDEPNYYKKLF.

The chain combines TRGV4 with TRGJ1 or TRGJ2. With V trimmed by 5 bases and J by 13 bases, 20 bases remained unmatched. Germline CDR1 reads EGSTGY; CDR2 reads YDSYTSSV. The CDR3 is 14 residues long. CDR3 DNA sequence: TGTGCCACCTGGGGACGGGCCAGGAATATAAGAAAACTCTTT. Amino acid sequence: CATWGRARNIRKLF.

This clone has a handful of counts. A read error may be the cause here, since a much bigger clone is one base away. The sample holds other DNA sequences that translate to the same CDR3. Here the CDR3 reads CAAWEYTTGWFKIF. CDR3 sequence (DNA): TGCGCTGCGTGGGAGTATACCACTGGTTGGTTCAAGATATTT. The rearrangement joins TRGV10 to TRGJP1. TRGV10 is sorted into the ORF group, with uncertain function. This CDR3 region has 14 residues.

The J gene is TRGJ1 or TRGJ2, the V gene TRGV3. The germline gives CDR1 VTNTFY, CDR2 YDVSTARD (reference sequence). V lost 0 bases and J lost 10; bases outside the gene matches: 21. This CDR3 has 17 amino acids. CDR3 coding DNA: TGTGCCACCTGGGACAGGCCAGGGGAGTACCTTATTATAAAGAAACTCTTT. Translation gives CATWDRPGEYLIIKKLF.